The subject of this entry is one T cell receptor (beta chain). Its cognate antigen is unknown. The record originates from a study of cytomegalovirus exposure and HLA in healthy donors. The ends were cut back, 3 bases at V and 3 bases at J, with 9 bases in the middle. The CDR3 spans 14 residues. The germline CDR1 and CDR2 sequences are MNHNS and SASEGT. Study results and caveats: According to reports, the classifier identified cytomegalovirus status with high specificity and sensitivity. Despite most TCR sequences being rare, some public TCRs occurred in many donors. Among TCR beta chains, those listed as cytomegalovirus-associated numbered some 160.

Data came from immunoSEQ multiplex PCR; TCRdb stores just in-frame clones and leaves some out. The sample has 120,000 or so clones; roughly 86% are singletons. The material sequenced was PBMCs. J is TRBJ1-5 and V is TRBV6-1, with unresolved D. The clonotype was recovered from a man aged 18 to 29 in good health and CMV-seronegative. CDR3 DNA sequence: TGTGCCAGCAGTGACTTGGGCCTCAATCAGCCCCAGCATTTT. Translated: CASSDLGLNQPQHF.